The source of this T cell receptor (beta chain) is a study of blood T cell repertoires in COVID-19. This CDR3 is built from 14 residues. Germline V lookup: CDR1 GTSNPN, CDR2 SVGIG (reference sequence). Repertoires were generated with immunoSEQ multiplex PCR, while TCRdb's copy carries only in-frame clones and drops some. The sample lists 24,000 or so clones, around 84% occurring once. The material sequenced was peripheral blood. The TCR sequence derives from a woman older than 75 with acute or convalescent COVID-19. The chain is built from TRBV30 and TRBJ2-6; 8 bases are a match to TRBD2. The CDR3 DNA is TGTGCTGCGGGGGGCGCGGCTGGGGCCAACGTCCTGACTTTC. Protein sequence: CAAGGAAGANVLTF.